This TCR beta chain was recovered during a study of blood T cell repertoires in COVID-19. Study as a whole: COVID-19 samples, acute and convalescent, were from the United States, Italy and Spain. Sample material is recorded as cDNA or gDNA derived from T cells, B-cell-depleted T cells, or PBMCs.

Authors' methods: For nucleated cells, counts were estimated from reference gene primer amplification. Libraries were prepared by immunoSEQ multiplex PCR; TCRdb keeps only in-frame clonotypes and omits some of them. V and J calls and clone size are given by that table; D and trimming were obtained from the DNA. The table shows about 120,000 clones, with about 80% occurring only once. Germline V gene data show CDR1 as MNHEY and CDR2 as SVGEGT. This CDR3 contains 16 residues. V was pared by 2 bases and J by 4 bases, with 17 bases between. Input material: peripheral blood. This sequence was found in a man aged 55-75 years with active or convalescent COVID-19. V and J are TRBV6-2 or TRBV6-3 and TRBJ2-5, with D possibly matching TRBD2 (6 bases). The CDR3 coding sequence is TGTGCCAGCAGTTACGTAGCGGCCTTGGATGGAGAGACCCAGTACTTC. Residues: CASSYVAALDGETQYF.